The 11 T cell receptor beta chains below come from one sample, sequenced in a study of identical twins. TCRdb reanalysed the 5' RACE reads using MiXCR and keeps one entry per CDR3 protein. The sample yields 700,000 or so distinct CDR3 sequences, 8.6% seen once. These data were also reused for a study on yellow fever vaccine responses in identical twins.

The source material was PBMCs. The receptor source for this set is a woman younger than 35 in good health.

CDR3 in amino acids: CASSLTATWGEKLFF. In DNA, the CDR3 is TGTGCCAGCAGCCTGACCGCTACTTGGGGTGAAAAACTGTTTTTT. The chain uses TRBV7-2 and TRBJ1-4; D is unclear. The CDR3 has 15 amino acids. Germline values: CDR1 SGHTA, CDR2 FQGNSA. V lost 5 bases, J lost 7 bases, and 17 bases lay in between.

The V call is TRBV20-1, the J call TRBJ2-1; 16 nucleotides match TRBD2. V lost 0 bases and J lost 2; bases outside the gene matches: 4. CDR3 size: 18 residues. The germline gives CDR1 DFQATT, CDR2 SNEGSKA (reference sequence). In DNA, the CDR3 is TGCAGTGCTAGAGATGGGACTAGCGGGAGGGGGACCTACAATGAGCAGTTCTTC. Its protein is CSARDGTSGRGTYNEQFF.

This sequence joins TRBV27 and TRBJ1-1; D is uncertain. Trimming stripped 6 bases from V and 0 bases from J, with 8 bases between. The CDR3 consists of 13 residues. The germline gives CDR1 MNHEY, CDR2 SMNVEV (reference sequence). CDR3 nucleotides: TGTGCCAGCAGCATAACAGTGAACACTGAAGCTTTCTTT. Translation: CASSITVNTEAFF.

This clonotype was recorded a few times. This chain uses TRBV24-1 with TRBJ2-7; 8 bases agree with TRBD1. This CDR3 is built from 13 residues. CDR1 KGHDR and CDR2 SFDVKD come from the germline V gene. V shed 10 bases, J shed 4 bases, and the junction held 8 bases outside the gene matches. The chain's CDR3 is CATPGQEFYEQYF. In DNA form, the CDR3 reads TGTGCCACACCGGGACAGGAATTTTACGAGCAGTACTTC.

This clonotype was counted only a few times. In DNA, the CDR3 is TGCAGCGACCTCAGAGGGATTAGGGGGGGAGAGCAGTTCTTC. This encodes CSDLRGIRGGEQFF. This sequence joins TRBV29-1 and TRBJ2-1; D possibly corresponds to TRBD2 (7 bases). V lost 7 bases and J 10 bases, leaving 23 bases between the germline ends. The CDR3 sequence is 14 residues long. Germline V CDR1 and CDR2: SQVTM, ANQGSEA.

This chain connects TRBV24-1 to TRBJ2-3; D is perhaps TRBD2 (6 bases). The CDR3 consists of 14 residues. Germline V lookup: CDR1 KGHDR, CDR2 SFDVKD. V lost 4 bases, J lost 6 bases, and 13 bases lay in between. CDR3 loop: CATSDPGLGDTQYF. The CDR3, as DNA: TGTGCCACCAGTGACCCGGGACTCGGGGATACGCAGTATTTT.

The chain recombines TRBV10-3 with TRBJ1-1, with 7 nucleotides matching TRBD1. V shed 8 bases and J 5 bases; nucleotides not matched to a gene: 5. CDR3 size: 12 residues. CDR1 is ENHRY, CDR2 SYGVKD, per germline. DNA for the CDR3: TGTGCCATCGGTCAGGGGGGAACTGAAGCTTTCTTT. Translation gives CAIGQGGTEAFF.

This clonotype turned up a few times. This chain joins TRBV28 and TRBJ2-6, with 14 bases that match TRBD2. Germline V lookup: CDR1 MDHEN, CDR2 SYDVKM. Trimming cost V 4 bases and J 0 bases; bases outside gene matches: 8. The CDR3 totals 20 residues. The DNA of the CDR3 is TGTGCCAGCAGTTCCCCGGGACTAGCGGGAGCGATCTCTGGGGCCAACGTCCTGACTTTC. This codes for CASSSPGLAGAISGANVLTF.

This clonotype was observed a handful of times. J is TRBJ1-2 and V is TRBV5-5; a weak D match, TRBD1 (6 bases). The V end was cut by 0 bases, the J end by 2 bases, with 17 bases between. Per germline, CDR1 SGHKS and CDR2 YYEKEE (reference sequence). This CDR3 has 17 residues. CDR3 sequence reads: CASSLAFTGRENYGYTF. CDR3 in DNA: TGTGCCAGCAGCTTGGCTTTTACAGGGAGGGAGAACTATGGCTACACCTTC.

V usage is TRBV12-3 or TRBV12-4 and J usage is TRBJ2-7; D is possibly TRBD2 (5 bases). The CDR3 is 14 amino acids. Trimming removed 8 bases at V and 2 bases at J, with 16 bases between. CDR3 sequence (DNA): TGTGCCAGCTCTATCGGAGGTAGGACCTACGAGCAGTACTTC. Translating gives CASSIGGRTYEQYF.

The chain joins TRBV20-1 to TRBJ2-3; D is possibly TRBD1 (5 bases). The CDR3 is made up of 12 amino acids. Germline values: CDR1 DFQATT, CDR2 SNEGSKA (reference sequence). The V end was cut by 4 bases, the J end by 6 bases, with 11 bases between. CDR3 bases: TGCAGTGCTATTCAGGGAACCGATACGCAGTATTTT. Translating gives CSAIQGTDTQYF.